This TCR beta chain was sequenced for a study of blood T cell repertoires in COVID-19. Overall study: The United States, Italy and Spain were the sources of the acute and convalescent COVID-19 samples. In each case, the material was cDNA or gDNA derived from T cells, B-cell-depleted T cells, or PBMCs.

Germline CDR1 reads MNHEY; CDR2 reads SMNVEV (reference sequence). V lost 4 bases to trimming and J lost 0 bases; unmatched junction nucleotides: 0. This CDR3 spans 14 amino acids. Authors' processing steps: Nucleated cell counts were estimated from reference gene primer amplification. Sequenced by immunoSEQ multiplex PCR; TCRdb stores in-frame clones only, minus some. V, J and clone size reflect that table, while D and trimming were determined from the DNA. The table includes under 300,000 clones, roughly 86% detected once. Material: peripheral blood. The clonotype originates from a woman in her sixties or seventies with active or convalescent COVID-19. The chain carries TRBV27 and TRBJ2-1; 7 bases fit TRBD2. The CDR3 is CASSWGGSYNEQFF. CDR3 in DNA: TGTGCCAGCAGTTGGGGGGGCTCCTACAATGAGCAGTTCTTC.